The 5 T cell receptor beta chains in this list originate from one sample, sequenced in a study of technical replicates of blood from several donors. Assay: immunoSEQ multiplex PCR; the TCRdb copy retains only in-frame clones and omits some. This sample has some 80,000 clones, with 90% to 95% found just once. The sequenced sample was T cells isolated from PBMCs. These receptors were obtained from a human donor in good health.

The chain joins TRBV7-9 to TRBJ2-5; D perhaps matches TRBD1 (6 bases). The germline V gene encodes CDR1 SEHNR and CDR2 FQNEAQ (reference sequence). V was shortened by 2 bases and J by 2 bases, with 9 bases between the two germline ends. The CDR3 sequence is 14 residues long. The CDR3 region has the DNA TGTGCCAGCAGCTTATATACAGGGCAAGAGACCCAGTACTTC. Translating it yields CASSLYTGQETQYF.

The chain employs TRBV6-6 and TRBJ1-5; D remains ambiguous. The V end lost 0 bases, the J end lost 4 bases, and 4 bases lay between the germline ends. CDR1 is MNHNY, CDR2 SVGAGI, per germline (reference sequence). The CDR3 loop spans 13 amino acids. The CDR3 region has the DNA TGTGCCAGCAGTTACTCCTTTAATCAGCCCCAGCATTTT. Amino acids: CASSYSFNQPQHF.

This chain uses TRBV27 with TRBJ2-7; 10 bases are shared with TRBD1. CDR1 and CDR2 from the germline V gene are MNHEY and SMNVEV (reference sequence). V lost 5 bases, J lost 5 bases, and 12 bases stayed unmatched. The CDR3 extends over 16 amino acids. CDR3 nucleotide sequence: TGTGCCAGCAGTGAGACAGGGGGCGAAATTGGAAACGAGCAGTACTTC. Protein: CASSETGGEIGNEQYF.

This chain links TRBV5-1 with TRBJ2-1; TRBD2 agrees at 11 bases. CDR1 is SGHRS, CDR2 YFSETQ, per germline. The CDR3 has 16 residues. V was pared by 3 bases and J by 5 bases, with 7 bases of the junction left unmatched. For the CDR3, the DNA is TGCGCCAGCAGCTCCCGACTAGCGGGAATCAACAATGAGCAGTTCTTC. Translation gives CASSSRLAGINNEQFF.

This chain connects TRBV30 to TRBJ2-1; TRBD2 is a possible D gene (6 bases). CDR1 and CDR2 from the germline V gene are GTSNPN and SVGIG (reference sequence). V lost 5 bases and J lost 9, with 14 bases in between. This CDR3 is 12 amino acids long. CDR3 nucleotide sequence: TGTGCCTGGGGGGGAGGCTTGGTTGAGCAGTTCTTC. Encoded protein: CAWGGGLVEQFF.